Below, 27 T cell receptor beta chains from the same sample are listed, as sequenced in a study of blood T cell repertoires in COVID-19. Produced via immunoSEQ multiplex PCR; TCRdb's table is partial and in-frame only. The table lists 250,000 or so clones, 86% of them singletons. Input material: peripheral blood. The origin of the receptors is a middle-aged man with active or convalescent COVID-19.

This sequence joins TRBV6-5 and TRBJ1-4; no reliable D call. The CDR3 contains 15 residues. The V gene lost 5 bases and the J gene lost 3 bases, with 13 bases spanning the gap. Germline assignment: CDR1 MNHEY and CDR2 SVGAGI. CDR3 bases: TGTGCCAGCAGTCCGGGGATCGGAGCTAATGAAAAACTGTTTTTT. This encodes CASSPGIGANEKLFF.

The gene calls are TRBV11-2 and TRBJ1-2, with 7 bases fitting TRBD1. Germline CDR1 and CDR2: SGHAT and FQNNGV. The V and J ends lost 1 base and 5 bases, in that order; junction bases with no gene match: 7. This CDR3 comprises 15 residues. As DNA, the CDR3 is TGTGCCAGCAGCTTAGGATTGAGGGACAGTTATGGCTACACCTTC. Protein: CASSLGLRDSYGYTF.

The genes are TRBV19 and TRBJ2-3; possible D gene TRBD2, 5 bases. The CDR3 length is 15 residues. Trimming pared 5 bases from V and 0 bases from J, leaving 12 bases between. Germline lookup yields CDR1 LNHDA and CDR2 SQIVND (reference sequence). CDR3 in DNA: TGTGCCAGTAGTTCCCAGGAGCGGAGCACAGATACGCAGTATTTT. Protein product: CASSSQERSTDTQYF.

The chain couples TRBV2 to TRBJ1-4; D remains unclear. Germline V gives CDR1 SNHLY, CDR2 FYNNEI. CDR3 length: 15 amino acids. The ends were cut back, 5 bases at V and 8 bases at J, with 18 bases in the middle. In DNA form, the CDR3 reads TGTGCCAGCAGTCGCCTAAAAAGTGAGGGAGAAAAACTGTTTTTT. This translates into CASSRLKSEGEKLFF. Drawing the rest from reference TRBV2 and TRBJ1-4, the complete variable domain is EPEVTQTPSHQVTQMGQEVILRCVPISNHLYFYWYRQILGQKVEFLVSFYNNEISEKSEIFDDQFSVERPDGSNFTLKIRSTKLEDSAMYFCASSRLKSEGEKLFFGSGTQLSVL.

The chain links TRBV2 to TRBJ2-3; 7 bases align to TRBD2. The CDR3 spans 18 residues. V shed 2 bases, J shed 1 base, and the junction held 12 bases outside the gene matches. Germline V gene sequence: CDR1 SNHLY, CDR2 FYNNEI. The CDR3 sequence: CASSETGGGSGGTDTQYF. DNA for the CDR3: TGTGCCAGCAGTGAAACGGGCGGCGGGAGTGGGGGCACAGATACGCAGTATTTT.

The rearrangement links TRBV25-1 to TRBJ2-2; 9 nucleotides agree with TRBD1. This CDR3 region has 15 residues. Per the germline V gene, CDR1 is MGHDK and CDR2 is SYGVNS. With V trimmed by 2 bases and J by 7 bases, 5 bases remained unmatched. Here the CDR3 DNA reads TGTGCCAGCAGTGAACCGGGACAGGGAATCGGGGAGCTGTTTTTT. Amino acids: CASSEPGQGIGELFF.

V is TRBV19 and J is TRBJ1-4; TRBD1 agrees at 7 bases. J lost 3 bases, V lost 6 bases, and 4 bases had no gene match. Germline V gene sequence: CDR1 LNHDA, CDR2 SQIVND (reference sequence). This CDR3 has 14 residues. The CDR3 protein is CASSRGTANEKLFF. The CDR3 DNA reads TGTGCCAGTAGCCGCGGGACAGCTAATGAAAAACTGTTTTTT.

The V and J genes are TRBV13 and TRBJ1-2; D ambiguous. V was trimmed by 8 bases and J by 8 bases, leaving 18 bases between them. CDR1 PRHDT and CDR2 FYEKMQ come from the germline V gene (reference sequence). CDR3 length: 13 residues. CDR3 region: CASLLDMAAGYTF. CDR3 coding DNA: TGTGCCAGCCTCTTAGACATGGCGGCGGGCTACACCTTC.

This clone was found once. CDR3 loop: CASHVGQTISGANVLTF. CDR3 coding DNA: TGTGCCTCTCACGTAGGACAGACCATATCGGGGGCCAACGTCCTGACTTTC. The V and J genes are TRBV10-3 and TRBJ2-6; the D gene is possibly TRBD1 (6 bases). This CDR3 has 17 residues. The ends were cut back, 11 bases at V and 4 bases at J, with 24 bases in the middle. The germline gives CDR1 ENHRY, CDR2 SYGVKD.

This sequence joins TRBV4-1 and TRBJ2-5, with D possibly being TRBD1 (8 bases). This CDR3 comprises 17 residues. The V gene's germline CDR1 is MGHRA and CDR2 YSYEKL. Trimming shortened V by 1 base and J by 4 bases, and 19 bases separated the two germline ends. For the CDR3, the DNA is TGCGCCAGCAGCCAAGTTCTCCAGGGGGCGGGGGTAGAGACCCAGTACTTC. It encodes CASSQVLQGAGVETQYF.

The chain uses TRBV5-1 and TRBJ2-5; TRBD2 matches at 13 bases. Germline V gives CDR1 SGHRS, CDR2 YFSETQ. There are 16 residues in the CDR3. After removal of 4 bases from V and 1 base from J, the junction contained 4 bases not matched to a gene. The CDR3 bases are TGCGCCAGCAGCAGCCGACTAGCGGGGGGCCAAGAGACCCAGTACTTC. It translates to CASSSRLAGGQETQYF.

Only a few counts were recorded for this clone. CDR3: CASSLGPRPLHF. CDR3 DNA sequence: TGTGCCAGCAGCTTAGGGCCCAGACCCCTCCACTTT. The chain couples TRBV7-2 to TRBJ1-6; D remains unclear. Deletions cut 1 base from V and 12 bases from J, with 7 bases between. Germline-derived CDR1 and CDR2 are SGHTA and FQGNSA. The CDR3 covers 12 residues.

The J gene is TRBJ1-2, the V gene TRBV27; 7 bases align to TRBD1. The V segment lost 2 bases and the J segment 7 bases; nucleotides outside the gene matches: 4. Per germline, CDR1 MNHEY and CDR2 SMNVEV (reference sequence). This CDR3 is built from 13 residues. The CDR3, as DNA: TGTGCCAGCAGTTTAGGAGGGGGCTCTGGCTACACCTTC. Translating gives CASSLGGGSGYTF.

A single count supports this clone. The rearrangement links TRBV3-1 (or the pseudogene TRBV3-2) to TRBJ1-4; 9 bases are a match to TRBD1. With V trimmed by 1 base and J by 8 bases, 5 bases remained unmatched. The CDR3 runs 15 residues. In germline, CDR1 is LGHDT, CDR2 YNNKEL (reference sequence). CDR3 loop: CASSQAGQGLEKLFF. In nucleotides, the CDR3 is TGTGCCAGCAGCCAAGCCGGACAGGGGCTAGAAAAACTGTTTTTT.

This rearrangement joins TRBV18 to TRBJ2-1; D perhaps matches TRBD1 (6 bases). The CDR3 loop spans 17 amino acids. The V end was cut by 3 bases, the J end by 0 bases, with 15 bases between. Per germline, CDR1 KGHSH and CDR2 LQKENI. The CDR3 coding sequence is TGTGCCAGCTCACCGGTGTATGGACAGCGCTCCTACAATGAGCAGTTCTTC. This translates into CASSPVYGQRSYNEQFF.

This chain uses TRBV25-1 with TRBJ2-7; tentative D call: TRBD2 (5 bases). CDR1 is MGHDK, CDR2 SYGVNS, per germline. The V and J ends lost 8 bases and 5 bases respectively, with 13 bases between them. The CDR3 length is 12 residues. In DNA form, the CDR3 reads TGTGCCAGCCAAGGACTCGTCGACGAGCAGTACTTC. The encoded protein is CASQGLVDEQYF.

The chain uses TRBV6-6 and TRBJ1-1, with unresolved D. V shed 3 bases and J shed 4 bases, with 15 bases lying between them. The germline V gene has CDR1 MNHNY and CDR2 SVGAGI (reference sequence). The CDR3 spans 15 residues. This CDR3 is CASSYLTREGTEAFF. The CDR3, as DNA: TGTGCCAGCAGTTATTTAACAAGGGAGGGCACTGAAGCTTTCTTT.

This clone was counted a single time. This chain uses TRBV14 with TRBJ2-2; TRBD2 is a possible D gene (6 bases). Trimming removed 4 bases at V and 4 bases at J, with 10 bases between. This CDR3 contains 14 residues. CDR1 and CDR2 (germline): SGHDN, FVKESK. In DNA, the CDR3 is TGTGCCAGCAGCCCGGGACTCCTCACCGGGGAGCTGTTTTTT. Protein: CASSPGLLTGELFF.

The chain has TRBV13 and TRBJ2-1, with D possibly matching TRBD1 (5 bases). This CDR3 is built from 15 residues. The V end was cut by 4 bases, the J end by 0 bases, with 10 bases between. Germline CDR1 reads PRHDT; CDR2 reads FYEKMQ (reference sequence). The CDR3 protein is CASSSDNSSYNEQFF. The DNA of the CDR3 is TGTGCCAGCAGCTCGGACAATAGCTCCTACAATGAGCAGTTCTTC.

The chain uses TRBV6-5 and TRBJ1-1; 7 bases are shared with TRBD1. Germline lookup yields CDR1 MNHEY and CDR2 SVGAGI. The CDR3 runs 15 residues. V was clipped by 5 bases and J by 0 bases; unmatched bases: 6. CDR3 region: CASSQTGSMNTEAFF. CDR3 nucleotide sequence: TGTGCCAGCAGTCAGACAGGGTCAATGAACACTGAAGCTTTCTTT.

This clone was seen more than once but under ten times. The chain employs TRBV10-2 and TRBJ1-5; 8 bases map to TRBD1. After removal of 8 bases from V and 4 bases from J, the junction contained 7 bases not matched to a gene. The CDR3 length is 14 residues. CDR1 and CDR2 (germline): WSHSY, SAAADI. The CDR3 coding sequence is TGCGCCAGCCAGGACAGGGAAGAGAATCAGCCCCAGCATTTT. This sequence encodes CASQDREENQPQHF.

V gene TRBV2 combines with J gene TRBJ1-2; tentatively, D is TRBD1 (6 bases). The CDR3 totals 13 residues. Trimming removed 6 bases at V and 5 bases at J, with 13 bases between. The germline V gene has CDR1 SNHLY and CDR2 FYNNEI. This chain's CDR3 is CASSTGHPYGYTF. The DNA for the CDR3 is TGTGCCAGCAGCACGGGACACCCGTATGGCTACACCTTC.

The chain couples TRBV28 to TRBJ1-6; tentative D call: TRBD1 (5 bases). V lost 5 bases and J 4 bases, leaving 12 bases between the germline ends. This CDR3 comprises 15 residues. Per germline, CDR1 MDHEN and CDR2 SYDVKM. CDR3 loop: CASSDLQGYNSPLHF. The CDR3 DNA sequence: TGTGCCAGCAGTGACCTCCAGGGTTATAATTCACCCCTCCACTTT.

About this clone: Within the sample, other DNA sequences also encode this same CDR3. The chain joins TRBV4-1 to TRBJ2-7; tentatively, D is TRBD1 (5 bases). CDR3 length: 14 residues. Trimming took off 0 bases at V and 2 bases at J, with 8 bases between the two ends. Germline-derived CDR1 and CDR2 are MGHRA and YSYEKL. The CDR3 loop is CASSQERQPYEQYF. The DNA of the CDR3 is TGCGCCAGCAGCCAAGAAAGACAGCCCTACGAGCAGTACTTC.

The V call is TRBV10-3, the J call TRBJ1-5; 7 positions match TRBD1. The CDR3 is 15 residues long. Looked up from germline, CDR1 is ENHRY and CDR2 is SYGVKD. With 4 bases clipped from V and 0 bases from J, the junction kept 3 bases outside the gene matches. Here the CDR3 reads CAISADRVSNQPQHF. The CDR3 nucleotides are TGTGCCATCAGTGCTGACAGGGTTAGCAATCAGCCCCAGCATTTT.

This sequence joins TRBV4-2 and TRBJ2-1; perhaps TRBD2 as D (5 bases). V shed 1 base and J shed 9 bases, with 13 bases lying between them. Germline V gives CDR1 LGHNA, CDR2 YNFKEQ. The CDR3 is made up of 14 amino acids. For the CDR3, the DNA is TGTGCCAGCAGCCAAGGTGCGGGCGGGCGTGAGCAGTTCTTC. It is translated as CASSQGAGGREQFF.

This clone has only a few counts. The V and J genes are TRBV27 and TRBJ1-1; 9 bases line up with TRBD1. The trim removed 2 bases at V and 11 bases at J, leaving 15 bases unmatched. This CDR3 region has 16 residues. CDR1 and CDR2 (germline): MNHEY, SMNVEV (reference sequence). Here the CDR3 reads CASSLAGTGFGGYAFF. The CDR3 region has the DNA TGTGCCAGCAGTTTAGCCGGGACAGGGTTTGGAGGGTATGCTTTCTTT.